This T cell receptor beta chain comes out of a study of T cells in Graves' hyperthyroidism and ophthalmopathy. Researchers took RNA transcripts and amplified the TCR beta CDR3 regions from them. First-round RT-PCR targeting the TCR CDR3 was performed with the HTBI primer set. MiXCR was run by TCRdb on the multiplex PCR reads, yielding one entry per CDR3 protein. Altogether about 640,000 distinct CDR3 sequences are present, roughly 20% being singletons, with the ten largest covering 34%. Ophthalmopathy cases scored 3 or more on the Clinical Activity Score and 4 or more on NOSPECS grade, with duration below 3 months. Exclusions: uncontrolled infection, other autoimmune disease, pregnancy, lactation. Using around 10 ml of fresh peripheral blood, PBMCs were prepared. This clonotype appeared a few times. The CDR3 runs to 15 residues. J gave up 3 bases and V 5 bases, and 9 bases lay outside the gene matches.

The rearrangement links TRBV12-3 or TRBV12-4 to TRBJ2-7; 8 bases fit TRBD2. The clonotype originates from a man between 25 and 39 years old with Graves' ophthalmopathy. Source material: blood. CDR3 region: CASSPPGTRVYEQYF. The CDR3, as DNA: TGTGCCAGCAGTCCTCCCGGGACTAGAGTCTACGAGCAGTACTTC.